One and the same sample provided the 32 T cell receptor beta chains below, sequenced in a study of blood T cell repertoires in COVID-19. The method was immunoSEQ multiplex PCR; TCRdb's version includes in-frame clones alone and lacks a portion of them. The profile shows some 430,000 clones, roughly 87% of them singletons. Sequencing was done on a sample of PBMCs or T cells enriched from blood (not recorded which). The receptors here all came from a man aged 18 to 30 who had recovered from COVID-19.

V and J are TRBV6-5 and TRBJ2-5, with D possibly TRBD1 on 5 matching bases. The CDR3 is 13 residues long. CDR1 MNHEY and CDR2 SVGAGI come from the germline V gene. The ends were cut back, 5 bases at V and 2 bases at J, with 9 bases in the middle. Here the CDR3 reads CASSPGPQETQYF. The CDR3 nucleotides are TGTGCCAGCAGTCCAGGGCCTCAAGAGACCCAGTACTTC.

The table lists this clone with a count of one. This sequence joins TRBV4-1 and TRBJ1-5, with TRBD1 identical over 7 bases. The CDR3 consists of 15 residues. Germline values: CDR1 MGHRA, CDR2 YSYEKL. J gave up 8 bases and V 0 bases, and 7 bases lay outside the gene matches. The CDR3 region has the DNA TGCGCCAGCAGCCAAGATTGGGCAGGGGGGAAGCCCCAGCATTTT. Protein sequence: CASSQDWAGGKPQHF.

This chain links TRBV4-1 with TRBJ2-7; tentatively, D is TRBD2 (6 bases). This CDR3 is built from 11 residues. Germline CDR1 reads MGHRA; CDR2 reads YSYEKL. The ends were cut back, 3 bases at V and 9 bases at J, with 9 bases in the middle. The chain's CDR3 is CASSQGDWQYF. The CDR3 DNA reads TGCGCCAGCAGCCAGGGGGACTGGCAGTACTTC.

The chain uses TRBV5-1 and TRBJ1-4, with TRBD1 identical over 8 bases. Germline V lookup: CDR1 SGHRS, CDR2 YFSETQ. This CDR3 is 17 amino acids long. V lost 3 bases, J lost 4 bases, and 11 bases stayed unmatched. The CDR3, as DNA: TGCGCCAGCAGCTCAACGGACAGGGAGTGGAGTAATGAAAAACTGTTTTTT. Translated, it gives CASSSTDREWSNEKLFF.

The chain couples TRBV27 to TRBJ1-5, with D possibly matching TRBD1 (5 bases). The germline V and J ends were trimmed by 9 bases and 3 bases, with 21 bases remaining between them. CDR1 is MNHEY, CDR2 SMNVEV, per germline (reference sequence). The CDR3 extends over 16 amino acids. CDR3 sequence (DNA): TGTGCCAGGGTGGGCAAATCAGGGTCCCACAATCAGCCCCAGCATTTT. Its protein product is CARVGKSGSHNQPQHF.

The chain combines TRBV6-1 with TRBJ2-5; weak D call: TRBD2 (6 bases). Germline CDR1 reads MNHNS; CDR2 reads SASEGT. Trimming stripped 1 base from V and 5 bases from J, with 11 bases between. The CDR3 totals 14 residues. The chain's CDR3 is CASSEVGGRETQYF. CDR3 DNA sequence: TGTGCCAGCAGTGAAGTCGGGGGAAGGGAGACCCAGTACTTC.

CDR3 amino acids: CASRGGGQPQHF. CDR3 DNA sequence: TGTGCCAGCAGAGGAGGTGGTCAGCCCCAGCATTTT. The chain carries TRBV27 and TRBJ1-5; D not certain. V dropped 6 bases and J dropped 6 bases, with 9 bases sitting between them. Germline-derived CDR1 and CDR2 are MNHEY and SMNVEV (reference sequence). The CDR3 contains 12 residues.

In its sample, this clone was seen a few times. The gene calls are TRBV11-2 and TRBJ1-5; D perhaps matches TRBD1 (6 bases). V lost 8 bases to trimming and J lost 1 base, with 15 bases between them. The CDR3 contains 15 residues. Per the germline V gene, CDR1 is SGHAT and CDR2 is FQNNGV. CDR3 protein: CASGEGVKSNQPQHF. CDR3 coding DNA: TGTGCCAGCGGGGAGGGGGTAAAGAGCAATCAGCCCCAGCATTTT.

This clone appeared a few times. The chain couples TRBV5-4 to TRBJ2-1, with D possibly TRBD2 on 6 matching bases. V was cut by 3 bases and J by 5 bases, with 15 bases left in between. The CDR3 extends over 15 amino acids. Germline CDR1 and CDR2: SGHNT and YYREEE (reference sequence). CDR3 loop: CASSSRTSFDNEQFF. The CDR3 DNA is TGTGCCAGCAGCTCTCGTACTAGCTTCGACAATGAGCAGTTCTTC.

The V gene is TRBV11-3, the J gene TRBJ2-1; 10 bases map to TRBD2. Germline values: CDR1 SGHNT, CDR2 YENEEA. Trimming took 5 bases from V and 2 from J; bases not matched to a gene: 3. This CDR3 is 15 amino acids long. CDR3 sequence (DNA): TGTGCCAGCAGCCTTAGCGGGGGGACCTACAATGAGCAGTTCTTC. As protein: CASSLSGGTYNEQFF.

Concerning this clone: Other DNA sequences from this sample encode an identical CDR3 as well. V is TRBV3-1 (or the pseudogene TRBV3-2) and J is TRBJ1-5; 7 bases line up with TRBD1. The J segment lost 4 bases and the V segment lost 2 bases, leaving 2 bases of the junction unmatched. The CDR3 length is 14 residues. CDR1 is LGHDT and CDR2 is YNNKEL in the germline V gene (reference sequence). This chain's CDR3 is CASSQNRGNQPQHF. The CDR3 DNA follows: TGTGCCAGCAGCCAAAACAGGGGTAATCAGCCCCAGCATTTT.

The rearrangement links TRBV19 to TRBJ1-2, with D tentatively TRBD1 (5 bases). The germline V gene encodes CDR1 LNHDA and CDR2 SQIVND (reference sequence). Trimming removed 4 bases from V and 4 bases from J, with 13 bases in between. The CDR3 contains 14 residues. CDR3 in amino acids: CASSKGRDSYGYTF. CDR3 coding DNA: TGTGCCAGTAGTAAGGGGCGAGATTCCTATGGCTACACCTTC.

The chain joins TRBV18 to TRBJ1-2; possible D gene TRBD1, 5 bases. Germline V gene lookup returns CDR1 KGHSH and CDR2 LQKENI. The CDR3 spans 14 residues. The ends were cut back, 4 bases at V and 7 bases at J, with 16 bases in the middle. CDR3 sequence (DNA): TGTGCCAGCTCACTCACCACCGACAGCCCTGGCTACACCTTC. Translated: CASSLTTDSPGYTF.

The chain combines TRBV6-1 with TRBJ1-1; D is ambiguous. CDR3 length equals 15 residues. V was cut by 3 bases and J by 5 bases, with 16 bases left in between. CDR1 MNHNS and CDR2 SASEGT come from the germline V gene. The CDR3 region has the DNA TGTGCCAGCAGTGATGGTCCGGGGTTGGGTACTGAAGCTTTCTTT. Its protein is CASSDGPGLGTEAFF.

The J gene is TRBJ1-2, the V gene TRBV6-2 or TRBV6-3; 8 bases map to TRBD1. The CDR3 contains 18 residues. The J segment lost 5 bases and the V segment lost 5 bases, leaving 19 bases of the junction unmatched. Per germline, CDR1 MNHEY and CDR2 SVGEGT. The CDR3 here is CASSPPLSTGEGEYGYTF. The CDR3 nucleotides read TGTGCCAGCAGTCCCCCATTGTCGACAGGGGAGGGGGAATATGGCTACACCTTC.

In its sample, this clone was seen once. The chain combines TRBV30 with TRBJ1-4; unclear D gene. CDR3 length: 14 residues. Germline assignment: CDR1 GTSNPN and CDR2 SVGIG (reference sequence). V shed 0 bases and J shed 2 bases, with 7 bases lying between them. CDR3 protein: CAWSVQSTNEKLFF. The CDR3 nucleotides are TGTGCCTGGAGTGTACAGAGTACTAATGAAAAACTGTTTTTT.

This chain connects TRBV30 to TRBJ2-3, with 7 bases fitting TRBD2. This CDR3 contains 19 residues. Germline values: CDR1 GTSNPN, CDR2 SVGIG (reference sequence). V was pared by 7 bases and J by 2 bases, with 24 bases of the junction left unmatched. As DNA, the CDR3 is TGTGCCTCCGCTAGCGGACTAAATAAGCACCTCCACTCCACAGATACGCAGTATTTT. It codes for CASASGLNKHLHSTDTQYF.

A word on this clone: Other DNA sequences within the sample encode an identical CDR3. The rearrangement uses TRBV12-3 or TRBV12-4 and TRBJ1-2; D not resolved. Trimming stripped 3 bases from V and 4 bases from J, with 6 bases between. This CDR3 has 12 amino acids. CDR3 coding DNA: TGTGCCAGCAGTTTGGGCAGCTATGGCTACACCTTC. Its protein product is CASSLGSYGYTF.

V usage is TRBV5-5 and J usage is TRBJ1-5; no clear D. The germline V and J ends were trimmed by 2 bases and 0 bases, with 6 bases remaining between them. The germline V gene encodes CDR1 SGHKS and CDR2 YYEKEE (reference sequence). The CDR3 sequence is 14 residues long. The CDR3 reads CASSFGDSNQPQHF. The CDR3 bases are TGTGCCAGCAGCTTCGGGGATAGCAATCAGCCCCAGCATTTT.

The CDR3 here is CASSGRDRGLSNQPQHF. The CDR3 bases are TGTGCCAGCAGTGGAAGGGACAGGGGACTTAGCAATCAGCCCCAGCATTTT. The chain joins TRBV2 to TRBJ1-5, with 10 nucleotides matching TRBD1. Germline-derived CDR1 and CDR2 are SNHLY and FYNNEI. The V and J ends lost 4 bases and 0 bases, in that order; junction bases with no gene match: 6. The CDR3 is 17 amino acids.

The chain employs TRBV6-5 and TRBJ1-5; D is undetermined. Looked up from germline, CDR1 is MNHEY and CDR2 is SVGAGI. V was trimmed by 7 bases and J by 5 bases, leaving 12 bases between them. CDR3 length: 13 residues. CDR3 DNA sequence: TGTGCCAGCAAGCCAGGTTGGGATCAGCCCCAGCATTTT. As protein: CASKPGWDQPQHF.

The V gene is TRBV7-9, the J gene TRBJ1-3; possibly TRBD1 for D (5 bases). There are 16 residues in the CDR3. Germline V gene data show CDR1 as SEHNR and CDR2 as FQNEAQ (reference sequence). V dropped 4 bases and J dropped 1 base, with 14 bases sitting between them. The CDR3 is CASSSWAGKSGNTIYF. The DNA of the CDR3 is TGTGCCAGCAGCTCTTGGGCAGGGAAGTCTGGAAACACCATATATTTT. Using reference TRBV7-9 and TRBJ1-3 for the parts outside the CDR3, the full variable domain is DTGVSQNPRHKITKRGQNVTFRCDPISEHNRLYWYRQTLGQGPEFLTYFQNEAQLEKSRLLSDRFSAERPKGSFSTLEIQRTEQGDSAMYLCASSSWAGKSGNTIYFGEGSWLTVV.

The rearrangement joins TRBV21-1 to TRBJ1-1; the DNA was not used to check the table's D call, TRBD1. TRBV21-1 is a documented pseudogene. The CDR3 loop spans 17 amino acids. The CDR3, as DNA: TGTGCCAGCAGCAAACACCGGGACAGGGGAATCCACACTGAAGCTTTCTTT. It is translated as CASSKHRDRGIHTEAFF.

This rearrangement joins TRBV28 to TRBJ2-1; D is unclear. The CDR3 covers 16 residues. Germline V gene data show CDR1 as MDHEN and CDR2 as SYDVKM. Trimming removed 1 base at V and 10 bases at J, with 20 bases between. The CDR3 bases are TGTGCCAGCAGTTTATTTAGGCAGTCCGCGGCCGGGGAGCAGTTCTTC. Protein: CASSLFRQSAAGEQFF.

The chain links TRBV2 to TRBJ1-2, with TRBD1 matching 12 bases. There are 16 residues in the CDR3. J lost 5 bases, V lost 0 bases, and 4 bases had no gene match. Germline assignment: CDR1 SNHLY and CDR2 FYNNEI. CDR3 residues: CASSEAGTGGNYGYTF. In nucleotides, the CDR3 is TGTGCCAGCAGTGAAGCCGGGACAGGGGGCAATTATGGCTACACCTTC.

The chain joins TRBV2 to TRBJ2-2; D is possibly TRBD1 (5 bases). From germline, CDR1 is SNHLY and CDR2 FYNNEI. CDR3 size: 17 residues. Trimming removed 3 bases at V and 1 base at J, with 15 bases between. CDR3 loop: CASSEFWQGRNTGELFF. CDR3 sequence (DNA): TGTGCCAGCAGTGAGTTCTGGCAGGGCCGGAACACCGGGGAGCTGTTTTTT.

Regarding this clone: This same CDR3 is encoded by further DNA sequences in the sample. V usage is TRBV5-1 and J usage is TRBJ2-3; D possibly corresponds to TRBD2 (6 bases). The germline V gene encodes CDR1 SGHRS and CDR2 YFSETQ. The CDR3 sequence is 14 residues long. V lost 2 bases, J lost 3 bases, and 10 bases lay in between. The CDR3 DNA follows: TGCGCCAGCAGCTTAGGAGGGAGTACAGATACGCAGTATTTT. Protein sequence: CASSLGGSTDTQYF.

This clone was detected only once. J is TRBJ1-2 and V is TRBV19, with 11 positions matching TRBD1. This CDR3 has 16 amino acids. Trimming cost V 4 bases and J 8 bases; bases outside gene matches: 12. CDR1 is LNHDA and CDR2 is SQIVND in the germline V gene (reference sequence). The CDR3 reads CASSREGQGAFAGYTF. The CDR3 region has the DNA TGTGCCAGTAGTAGAGAAGGACAGGGGGCGTTTGCAGGCTACACCTTC.

The V gene is TRBV7-6, the J gene TRBJ2-3, with D possibly matching TRBD2 (7 bases). Trimming removed 2 bases from V and 5 bases from J, with 14 bases in between. The CDR3 is 15 residues long. Germline V gene lookup returns CDR1 SGHVS and CDR2 FNYEAQ. The CDR3 sequence: CASSLLGGPGDTQYF. The DNA for the CDR3 is TGTGCCAGCAGCTTACTGGGGGGGCCAGGAGATACGCAGTATTTT.

The chain uses TRBV11-2 and TRBJ2-7, with a possible D match to TRBD2 (7 bases). The CDR3 has 14 residues. Trimming cost V 3 bases and J 2 bases, with 11 bases left between them. Germline values: CDR1 SGHAT, CDR2 FQNNGV. CDR3 sequence: CASSFGRGAYEQYF. In DNA, the CDR3 is TGTGCCAGCAGCTTTGGGAGGGGGGCCTACGAGCAGTACTTC.

This clone has just one count. The rearrangement uses TRBV19 and TRBJ1-1; D possibly corresponds to TRBD1 (5 bases). V was cut by 3 bases and J by 4 bases, with 12 bases left in between. The CDR3 loop spans 14 amino acids. The germline V gene has CDR1 LNHDA and CDR2 SQIVND (reference sequence). In DNA, the CDR3 is TGTGCCAGTAGTATGATCGGAAGGGGCACTGAAGCTTTCTTT. Residues: CASSMIGRGTEAFF.

The gene calls are TRBV5-1 and TRBJ2-1, with D hard to call. Germline V gene data show CDR1 as SGHRS and CDR2 as YFSETQ. The CDR3 runs to 13 residues. Trimming cost V 3 bases and J 0 bases, with 4 bases left between them. The CDR3 bases are TGCGCCAGCAGCTCCCACTCCTACAATGAGCAGTTCTTC. Amino acids: CASSSHSYNEQFF.